This T cell receptor beta chain is drawn from a study of vaccination effects on CD4 cells after COVID-19 (dated by TCRdb to 2021 to 2024). Describing the broader study: Post-vaccine samples across the study were collected a median of 72 days after the second dose, with a range of 14 to 241. SARS-CoV-2 spike-specific CD4+ TCR repertoires from before and after mRNA vaccination were compared in COVID-19 convalescent patients and in infection-naive vaccine recipients. A total of around eleven COVID-19 convalescent patients and 4 SARS-CoV-2-naive healthy vaccine recipients were included in the full study. In the study, cultures from other donors were sequenced using the Oncomine TCR Beta short-read assay on an Illumina iSeq 100. Broad study findings and their caveats: Among healthy vaccine recipients, nearly all vaccine-induced clones were SARS-CoV-2 mono-reactive, and only 1 of 255 was cross-reactive with common cold coronaviruses. Limitations of the study were the small number of convalescent patients and the absence of early post-infection timepoints. At late post-vaccination timepoints, both infection-induced and vaccine-induced clones showed marked clonal contraction, consistent with waning T cell responses.

The ViraFEST assay stimulated PBMC with viral peptide pools and then used TCR sequencing to identify antigen-specific CD4+ T cell clonotypes by expansion. After approximately 11 days of culture, CD4+ T cells were isolated with the EasySep CD4+ T cell isolation kit. Participants received two doses of either the BNT162b2 or the mRNA-1273 mRNA SARS-CoV-2 vaccine. Negative nucleocapsid antibody results before and after vaccination confirmed that the healthy vaccine recipients had no prior SARS-CoV-2 infection. Some 2 million PBMC per well were cultured with 10 ug/ml peptides in IMDM containing about 5% human AB serum, roughly 9.5 IU/ml IL-2 and gentamicin. On days 3 and 7, half of the culture medium was replaced with fresh IL-2-containing medium. Unless noted otherwise, every peptide stimulation condition was grown in triplicate wells. Using Ficoll-Paque Plus gradient centrifugation, PBMC were separated from whole blood and then either used fresh or cryopreserved at -140C. The overlapping peptide pools covered the spike proteins of SARS-CoV-2 and of the common cold coronaviruses HCoV-NL63, HCoV-OC43 and HCoV-229E. The QIAamp micro DNA kit was used to extract genomic DNA from the cultured CD4+ T cells.

The library was obtained by the immunoSEQ multiplex PCR assay. TCR beta CDR3 sequencing was performed on DNA from the cultured, isolated CD4+ T cells. Concerning the study's data processing: The analysis removed non-productive TCR sequences, trimmed reads to the CDR3 region, and retained only CDR3s that were 7 or more amino acids long. The MANAFEST web app was used to identify antigen-specific clonotypes by comparing expansion in peptide wells with expansion in reference cultures. Positive clones required FDR<0.05 expansion versus reference and all other wells, odds ratio above 5, and frequency above 0.1% in two replicate wells. Clonotypes significantly expanded in SARS-CoV-2 spike wells and in at least one common cold coronavirus spike condition were defined as cross-reactive. CDR3 similarity was assessed by Levenshtein distance using the stringdist R package, and unrooted trees were constructed with ape in R 3.6.1. TCRdb limited this immuneACCESS table to in-frame rearrangements with V and J called. A share of clones is missing; checked studies link under half to unresolved V genes, and the rest is unexplained. V and J calls and clone size are as listed in that table; D and trimming were resolved from the DNA. The sample table shows about 32,000 clones, and approximately 72% are seen once. Of the sample, approximately 12% falls within the top ten clones.

Unmatched junction bases come to 11, with V trimmed by 3 bases and J by 5 bases. Spanning cysteine to phenylalanine, the CDR3 consists of 16 amino acids. Only the CDR3 DNA is retained, 48 bases long and in frame from the first base. The germline V gene provides CDR1 MNHNS and CDR2 SASEGT. To note about this clone: Its antigen remains unidentified. Base qualities are not at hand, and no much larger clone is one base apart.

The specimen was CD4+ T cells from PBMCs cultured with HCoV-229E spike peptides, collected after COVID-19 vaccination. The sample's cell subset or site label is to be understood as: HCoV-229E spike overlapping peptide pool stimulation. The origin of this receptor is a human donor who received a COVID-19 vaccine. The rearranged chain carries TRBV6-1 and TRBJ2-5; TRBD2 matches 8 bases in the middle. This receptor carries the CDR3 CASSEGGTRSWETQYF. In nucleotides, the sequence is TGTGCCAGCAGTGAGGGGGGGACTAGATCGTGGGAGACCCAGTACTTC.